This TCR beta chain was obtained from a study of blood T cell repertoires in COVID-19. This CDR3 contains 17 residues. Germline V lookup: CDR1 LNHDA, CDR2 SQIVND (reference sequence). Trimming took 7 bases from V and 0 from J, leaving 21 bases between them. This clone showed up just once. Repertoires were generated with immunoSEQ multiplex PCR, while TCRdb's copy carries only in-frame clones and drops some. The repertoire holds tens of thousands of clones, with approximately 90% as singletons. Sequencing was performed on peripheral blood. V is TRBV19 and J is TRBJ1-1; tentative D call: TRBD1 (6 bases). This TCR derives from a human donor in a cohort sampled during active COVID-19. The CDR3 loop is CASISGLSRGLNTEAFF. The CDR3 DNA sequence: TGTGCCAGTATCAGCGGCCTCTCCAGGGGCCTGAACACTGAAGCTTTCTTT.